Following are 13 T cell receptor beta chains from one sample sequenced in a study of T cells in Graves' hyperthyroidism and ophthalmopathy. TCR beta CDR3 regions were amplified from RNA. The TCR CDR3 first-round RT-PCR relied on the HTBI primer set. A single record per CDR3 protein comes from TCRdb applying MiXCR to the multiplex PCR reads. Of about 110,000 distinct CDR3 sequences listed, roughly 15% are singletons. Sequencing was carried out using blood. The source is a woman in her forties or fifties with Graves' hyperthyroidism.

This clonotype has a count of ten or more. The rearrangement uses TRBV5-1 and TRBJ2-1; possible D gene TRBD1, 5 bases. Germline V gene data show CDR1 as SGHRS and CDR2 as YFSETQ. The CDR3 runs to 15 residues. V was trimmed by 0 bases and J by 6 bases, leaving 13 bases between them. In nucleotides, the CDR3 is TGCGCCAGCAGCTTGGTTAGGGGTCCCATCAATGAGCAGTTCTTC. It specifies CASSLVRGPINEQFF.

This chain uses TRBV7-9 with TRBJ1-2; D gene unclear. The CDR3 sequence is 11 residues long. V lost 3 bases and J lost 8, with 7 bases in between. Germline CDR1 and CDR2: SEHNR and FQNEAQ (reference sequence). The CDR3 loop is CASSLERGYTF. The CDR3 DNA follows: TGTGCCAGCAGCTTGGAGAGAGGCTACACCTTC.

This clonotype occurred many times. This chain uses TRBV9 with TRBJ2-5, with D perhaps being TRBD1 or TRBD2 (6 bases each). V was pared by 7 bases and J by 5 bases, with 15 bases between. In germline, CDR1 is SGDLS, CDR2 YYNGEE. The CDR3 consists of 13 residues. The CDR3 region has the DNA TGTGCCAGCGGAGGGGGTCTGGGGGAGACCCAGTACTTC. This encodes CASGGGLGETQYF.

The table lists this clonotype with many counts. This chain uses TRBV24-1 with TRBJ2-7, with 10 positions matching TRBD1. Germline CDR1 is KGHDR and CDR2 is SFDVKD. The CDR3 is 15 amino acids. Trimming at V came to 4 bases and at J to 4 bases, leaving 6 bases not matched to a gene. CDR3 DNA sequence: TGTGCCACCAGTGACCCCGGGACAGGGGCGTACGAGCAGTACTTC. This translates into CATSDPGTGAYEQYF.

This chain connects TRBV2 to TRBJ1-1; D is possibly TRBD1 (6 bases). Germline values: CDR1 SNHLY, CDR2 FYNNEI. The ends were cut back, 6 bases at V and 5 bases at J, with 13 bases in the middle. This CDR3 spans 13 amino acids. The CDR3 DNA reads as TGTGCCAGCAGCGAAACAGGGTGGACTGAAGCTTTCTTT. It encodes CASSETGWTEAFF.

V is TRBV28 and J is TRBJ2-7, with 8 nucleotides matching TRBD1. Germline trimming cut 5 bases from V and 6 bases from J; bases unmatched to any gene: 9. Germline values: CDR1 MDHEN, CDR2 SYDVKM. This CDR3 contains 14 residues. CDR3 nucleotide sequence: TGTGCCAGCAGTCGACAGGGGAATTTTGGCGAGCAGTACTTC. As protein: CASSRQGNFGEQYF.

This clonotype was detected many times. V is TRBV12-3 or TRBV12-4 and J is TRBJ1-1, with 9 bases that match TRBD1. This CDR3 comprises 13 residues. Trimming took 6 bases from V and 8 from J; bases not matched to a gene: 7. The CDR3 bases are TGTGCCAGCAGCTACAACAGGGGGCCCGAAGCTTTCTTT. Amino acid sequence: CASSYNRGPEAFF.

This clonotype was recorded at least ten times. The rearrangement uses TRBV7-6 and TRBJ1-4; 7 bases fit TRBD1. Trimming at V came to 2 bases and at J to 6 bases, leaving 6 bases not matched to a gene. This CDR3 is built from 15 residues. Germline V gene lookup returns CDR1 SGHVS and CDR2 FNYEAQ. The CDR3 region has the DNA TGTGCCAGCAGCTTACAGGCAGGGGGTTATGAAAAACTGTTTTTT. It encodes CASSLQAGGYEKLFF.

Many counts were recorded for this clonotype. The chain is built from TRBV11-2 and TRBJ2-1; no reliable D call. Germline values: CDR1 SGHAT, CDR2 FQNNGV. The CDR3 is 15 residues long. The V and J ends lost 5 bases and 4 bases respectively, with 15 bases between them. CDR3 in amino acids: CASSPPTGFYNEQFF. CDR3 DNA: TGTGCCAGCAGCCCACCGACGGGCTTTTACAATGAGCAGTTCTTC.

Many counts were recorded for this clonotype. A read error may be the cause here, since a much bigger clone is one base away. CDR3 sequence: CASNGQGAGQETQYF. The CDR3 nucleotides read TGTGCCAGCAATGGACAGGGGGCCGGTCAAGAGACCCAGTACTTC. The gene calls are TRBV28 and TRBJ2-5; 11 bases agree with TRBD1. Germline V gives CDR1 MDHEN, CDR2 SYDVKM. Germline trimming cut 7 bases from V and 2 bases from J; bases unmatched to any gene: 6. This CDR3 is built from 15 residues.

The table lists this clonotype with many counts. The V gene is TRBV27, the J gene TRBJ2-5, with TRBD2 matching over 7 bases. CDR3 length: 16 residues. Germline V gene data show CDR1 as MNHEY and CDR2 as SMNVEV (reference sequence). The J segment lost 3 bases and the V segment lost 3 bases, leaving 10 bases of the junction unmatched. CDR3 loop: CASSLGGSRVKETQYF. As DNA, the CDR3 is TGTGCCAGCAGTTTGGGGGGGAGCAGGGTGAAAGAGACCCAGTACTTC.

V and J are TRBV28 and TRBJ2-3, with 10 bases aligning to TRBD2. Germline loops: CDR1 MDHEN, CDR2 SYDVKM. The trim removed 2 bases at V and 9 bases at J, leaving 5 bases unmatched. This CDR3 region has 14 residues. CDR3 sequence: CASSLILAGETQYF. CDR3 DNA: TGTGCCAGCAGTTTAATCCTAGCGGGAGAGACGCAGTATTTT.

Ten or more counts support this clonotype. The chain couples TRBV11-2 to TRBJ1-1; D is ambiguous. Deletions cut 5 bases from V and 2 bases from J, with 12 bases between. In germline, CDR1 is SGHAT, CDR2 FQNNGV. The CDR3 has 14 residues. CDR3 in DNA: TGTGCCAGCAGCCCCCTGGCAGATAACACTGAAGCTTTCTTT. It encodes CASSPLADNTEAFF.